Below, 24 T cell receptor beta chains from the same sample are listed, as sequenced in a study of shared clonotypes between healthy human individuals. Sequencing used immunoSEQ multiplex PCR; TCRdb keeps in-frame clones, though not all of them. The table includes some 240,000 clones, 60% to 80% detected once. The sample was memory CD4+ T cells sorted from blood. As for subset: CD45RA-negative fraction. These receptors all stem from a man younger than 45 in good health.

This clone was found a few times. This chain uses TRBV5-1 with TRBJ2-5; 10 bases agree with TRBD1. The J segment lost 7 bases and the V segment lost 4 bases, leaving 7 bases of the junction unmatched. The CDR3 covers 14 residues. Germline-derived CDR1 and CDR2 are SGHRS and YFSETQ. The CDR3 reads CASSPGQGGPTQYF. The CDR3 nucleotides read TGCGCCAGCAGCCCCGGACAGGGGGGACCGACCCAGTACTTC.

Only a few counts were recorded for this clone. The chain employs TRBV28 and TRBJ2-7; 9 nucleotides line up with TRBD2. This CDR3 region has 16 residues. In germline, CDR1 is MDHEN, CDR2 SYDVKM. Trimming cost V 2 bases and J 1 base; bases outside gene matches: 6. The CDR3 region has the DNA TGTGCCAGCAGTTTACCTGGGACTAGCACGTCCTACGAGCAGTACTTC. This codes for CASSLPGTSTSYEQYF.

The chain uses TRBV7-2 and TRBJ2-3; 7 nucleotides line up with TRBD2. The CDR3 spans 16 residues. CDR1 and CDR2 (germline): SGHTA, FQGNSA. V shed 5 bases, J shed 4 bases, and the junction held 12 bases outside the gene matches. The CDR3: CASSQTRAGRADTQYF. The CDR3 DNA follows: TGTGCCAGCAGCCAGACCCGGGCAGGGAGGGCAGATACGCAGTATTTT.

This clone was seen a few times. The J gene is TRBJ2-6, the V gene TRBV6-1; tentative D call: TRBD2 (6 bases). V lost 4 bases and J lost 2, with 12 bases in between. This CDR3 is built from 16 residues. CDR1 and CDR2 (germline): MNHNS, SASEGT. The CDR3 sequence is CASSGWGRPGANVLTF. In nucleotides, the CDR3 is TGTGCCAGCAGTGGCTGGGGGAGGCCTGGGGCCAACGTCCTGACTTTC.

This clone came up a few times. The rearrangement uses TRBV10-3 and TRBJ2-1; 10 bases are a match to TRBD2. CDR3 length: 16 residues. Trimming at V came to 7 bases and at J to 2 bases, leaving 8 bases not matched to a gene. Germline V gene data show CDR1 as ENHRY and CDR2 as SYGVKD. The CDR3 reads CAIKGIAGGPYNEQFF. The CDR3, as DNA: TGTGCCATCAAGGGGATAGCGGGAGGTCCCTACAATGAGCAGTTCTTC.

This clone was counted once. The CDR3 region has the DNA TGTGCCAGCAGGGGGGACAGGGGAGGGTATGGCTACACCTTC. It specifies CASRGDRGGYGYTF. This rearrangement joins TRBV25-1 to TRBJ1-2; 10 bases match TRBD1. The CDR3 has 14 amino acids. J gave up 5 bases and V 6 bases, and 6 bases lay outside the gene matches. Germline values: CDR1 MGHDK, CDR2 SYGVNS.

The genes are TRBV9 and TRBJ2-1, with a weak D call TRBD1 (6 bases). There are 16 residues in the CDR3. With 1 base removed from V and 1 base from J, the gap between germline ends came to 12 bases. From germline, CDR1 is SGDLS and CDR2 YYNGEE. The CDR3 DNA sequence: TGTGCCAGCAGCGTATCGGGACACCCGTCCTACAATGAGCAGTTCTTC. Its protein product is CASSVSGHPSYNEQFF.

The chain joins TRBV6-6 to TRBJ1-2; 8 bases are a match to TRBD1. CDR3 length equals 14 residues. V shed 2 bases and J 13 bases; nucleotides not matched to a gene: 12. CDR1 and CDR2 from the germline V gene are MNHNY and SVGAGI (reference sequence). This CDR3 is CASSYSTGGLAGTF. The CDR3 DNA reads TGTGCCAGCAGTTACAGTACAGGGGGTTTAGCGGGCACCTTC.

The V gene is TRBV5-1, the J gene TRBJ2-5; 9 nucleotides agree with TRBD2. This CDR3 contains 19 residues. Germline-derived CDR1 and CDR2 are SGHRS and YFSETQ. The V segment lost 5 bases and the J segment 0 bases; nucleotides outside the gene matches: 17. Written as DNA, the CDR3 is TGCGCCAGCAGACACTCCGGGACTAGCTCTGGTGGTCACCAAGAGACCCAGTACTTC. It encodes CASRHSGTSSGGHQETQYF.

In this sample, this clone turned up many times. V is TRBV28 and J is TRBJ2-7; a weak D match, TRBD2 (5 bases). The CDR3 loop spans 13 amino acids. CDR1 MDHEN and CDR2 SYDVKM come from the germline V gene. V was clipped by 7 bases and J by 4 bases, with 14 bases between them. CDR3 loop: CASTTPGLYEQYF. Here the CDR3 DNA reads TGTGCCAGCACCACCCCGGGGTTGTACGAGCAGTACTTC. The whole variable domain, filled in from reference TRBV28 and TRBJ2-7, reads DVKVTQSSRYLVKRTGEKVFLECVQDMDHENMFWYRQDPGLGLRLIYFSYDVKMKEKGDIPEGYSVSREKKERFSLILESASTNQTSMYLCASTTPGLYEQYFGPGTRLTVT.

This clone was found once. This sequence joins TRBV27 and TRBJ2-7; weak D call: TRBD2 (6 bases). Trimming removed 4 bases at V and 5 bases at J, with 24 bases between. The CDR3 is 17 amino acids. Germline values: CDR1 MNHEY, CDR2 SMNVEV (reference sequence). The CDR3 reads CASSSHRIRDRGDEQYF. CDR3 nucleotides: TGTGCCAGCAGTTCCCATCGAATTCGGGACCGCGGGGACGAGCAGTACTTC.

The CDR3 is CSARQGDTGELFF. The DNA for the CDR3 is TGCAGCGCCAGACAGGGGGACACCGGGGAGCTGTTTTTT. V and J are TRBV29-1 and TRBJ2-2, with TRBD1 matching over 9 bases. V lost 7 bases, J lost 3 bases, and 3 bases stayed unmatched. The CDR3 contains 13 residues. CDR1 and CDR2 (germline): SQVTM, ANQGSEA.

V usage is TRBV11-2 and J usage is TRBJ1-2; D is unclear. Trimming pared 3 bases from V and 0 bases from J, leaving 2 bases between. CDR3 size: 12 residues. Germline V gives CDR1 SGHAT, CDR2 FQNNGV. CDR3 sequence: CASSFTNYGYTF. In DNA, the CDR3 is TGTGCCAGCAGCTTCACTAACTATGGCTACACCTTC.

The chain uses TRBV10-3 and TRBJ1-1; 12 bases match TRBD1. V lost 5 bases and J lost 1; bases outside the gene matches: 5. This CDR3 contains 16 residues. The germline gives CDR1 ENHRY, CDR2 SYGVKD. The CDR3, as DNA: TGTGCCATCAGTCCGGGACAGGGGGCCGGGAACACTGAAGCTTTCTTT. Its translation: CAISPGQGAGNTEAFF.

This clone was detected once. A much larger clone lies a single base off, so this may be a read error. The sample contains more than one DNA sequence encoding this CDR3. The rearrangement uses TRBV28 and TRBJ1-2, with D unresolved. CDR1 and CDR2 from the germline V gene are MDHEN and SYDVKM. The V end lost 3 bases, the J end lost 4 bases, and 3 bases lay between the germline ends. The CDR3 has 11 residues. The CDR3 nucleotides are TGTGCCAGCAGTTTTGTCTATGGCTACACCTTC. As protein: CASSFVYGYTF.

CDR3 residues: CASSRGLAGGRGTDTQYF. CDR3 in DNA: TGTGCCAGCAGCCGGGGGCTAGCGGGAGGAAGAGGCACAGATACGCAGTATTTT. The J gene is TRBJ2-3, the V gene TRBV5-4; 11 positions agree with TRBD2. This CDR3 has 18 amino acids. J gave up 1 base and V 4 bases, and 11 bases lay outside the gene matches. The germline V gene has CDR1 SGHNT and CDR2 YYREEE (reference sequence).

The V and J genes are TRBV7-2 and TRBJ1-1; 12 bases match TRBD1. CDR3 length: 14 amino acids. Germline V CDR1 and CDR2: SGHTA, FQGNSA. V gave up 1 base and J gave up 10 bases; unmatched junction bases: 4. CDR3 loop: CASSLGGQGARAFF. The CDR3 bases are TGTGCCAGCAGCTTAGGGGGACAGGGGGCGCGAGCTTTCTTT.

The rearrangement joins TRBV11-2 to TRBJ1-5; D is perhaps TRBD1 (5 bases). The V gene lost 5 bases and the J gene lost 7 bases, with 12 bases spanning the gap. The CDR3 contains 13 residues. Germline lookup yields CDR1 SGHAT and CDR2 FQNNGV. CDR3 nucleotide sequence: TGTGCCAGCAGCCCATCCAGGGTCCAGCCCCAGCATTTT. It is translated as CASSPSRVQPQHF. Looking up the rest from reference TRBV11-2 and TRBJ1-5 gives the full variable domain: EAGVAQSPRYKIIEKRQSVAFWCNPISGHATLYWYQQILGQGPKLLIQFQNNGVVDDSQLPKDRFSAERLKGVDSTLKIQPAKLEDSAVYLCASSPSRVQPQHFGDGTRLSIL.

The J gene is TRBJ1-2, the V gene TRBV7-9; D gene ambiguous. CDR1 is SEHNR, CDR2 FQNEAQ, per germline (reference sequence). Trimming shortened V by 4 bases and J by 8 bases, and 11 bases separated the two germline ends. CDR3 length: 12 residues. The CDR3 coding sequence is TGTGCCAGCAGCTCCCCCCCTGGGGGCTACACCTTC. The encoded protein is CASSSPPGGYTF.

This rearrangement joins TRBV5-1 to TRBJ2-7; D is undetermined. Trimming removed 0 bases at V and 0 bases at J, with 10 bases between. The CDR3 spans 15 residues. Looked up from germline, CDR1 is SGHRS and CDR2 is YFSETQ. CDR3 protein: CASSLGGFSSYEQYF. The CDR3 bases are TGCGCCAGCAGCTTGGGAGGATTCAGCTCCTACGAGCAGTACTTC.

V gene TRBV11-2 combines with J gene TRBJ2-2; no definite D call. Germline V gives CDR1 SGHAT, CDR2 FQNNGV. V lost 5 bases and J 5 bases, leaving 9 bases between the germline ends. The CDR3 spans 13 residues. The CDR3 spells CASSRTTTGELFF. The CDR3 DNA is TGTGCCAGCAGCCGAACGACTACCGGGGAGCTGTTTTTT.

This clone has more than one count but fewer than ten. The chain employs TRBV6-1 and TRBJ1-1, with D possibly TRBD1 on 6 matching bases. Germline V gene sequence: CDR1 MNHNS, CDR2 SASEGT. The ends were cut back, 0 bases at V and 5 bases at J, with 13 bases in the middle. CDR3 length: 15 residues. CDR3 sequence (DNA): TGTGCCAGCAGTGAAGCTCCGACAGGTTTTACTGAAGCTTTCTTT. Its translation is CASSEAPTGFTEAFF.

The rearrangement joins TRBV9 to TRBJ2-1, with 9 nucleotides matching TRBD2. The CDR3 consists of 15 residues. Germline CDR1 is SGDLS and CDR2 is YYNGEE. Trimming cost V 2 bases and J 5 bases; bases outside gene matches: 5. CDR3 loop: CASSVFSGRHNEQFF. The CDR3 coding sequence is TGTGCCAGCAGCGTGTTCAGCGGGAGGCACAATGAGCAGTTCTTC.

The genes are TRBV27 and TRBJ1-1; no clear D. The CDR3 has 13 amino acids. Germline CDR1 MNHEY, CDR2 SMNVEV (reference sequence). Deletions cut 3 bases from V and 11 bases from J, with 16 bases between. CDR3 coding DNA: TGTGCCAGCAGTTTTTCCGAAGACGCCTGGGCTTTCTTT. The encoded protein is CASSFSEDAWAFF.